The clone carrying this TCR beta chain was counted once. Antigen: not known. All donors were Caucasian adults living in Nashville, Tennessee. TCRdb's table, derived via immunoSEQ multiplex PCR, lists solely in-frame clones and lacks some. The sample contains 1.4 million to 1.5 million clones, over 95% of which appear only once. The source of the sample is a study of shared clonotypes between healthy human individuals. Findings and limits, study-wide: Relative to memory subsets, naive subsets generally showed larger estimated richness. Generation probabilities of non-shared clonotypes were lower (relative to those shared by all four donors).

Sequenced material: naive CD4+ T cells sorted from blood. Subset in this sample: CD45RA+ positively selected. The clonotype was recovered from a man between 25 and 39 years old in good health.

The DNA for the CDR3 is TGTGCCAGCAGCTTCTTCACGGGAAGCTACAATGAGCAGTTCTTC. As protein: CASSFFTGSYNEQFF. J is TRBJ2-1 and V is TRBV7-2; D possibly corresponds to TRBD2 (5 bases). The germline gives CDR1 SGHTA, CDR2 FQGNSA. Trimming removed 3 bases from V and 3 bases from J, with 12 bases in between. The CDR3 loop spans 15 amino acids.